Listed here are 32 T cell receptor beta chains from one sample, sequenced in a study of identical twins. TCRdb independently ran MiXCR on the 5' RACE reads; one entry per CDR3 protein. The data hold 200,000 to 250,000 distinct CDR3 sequences, with approximately 7% observed a single time. This sample was shared with a second study, whose subject was yellow fever vaccine responses in identical twins.

Sequences were obtained from memory (CD45RO+) T cells sorted from blood. Receptors were obtained from a woman younger than 35 in good health.

The chain uses TRBV25-1 and TRBJ2-3; D not certain. The CDR3 covers 11 residues. Germline CDR1 reads MGHDK; CDR2 reads SYGVNS. Trimming stripped 7 bases from V and 5 bases from J, with 7 bases between. The CDR3 DNA sequence: TGTGCCAGCACCCCCCAAGATACGCAGTATTTT. Residues: CASTPQDTQYF.

The table lists this clonotype with a few counts. This chain uses TRBV14 with TRBJ2-7; a possible D gene is TRBD2 (6 bases). CDR3 length equals 16 residues. Trimming took off 4 bases at V and 0 bases at J, with 16 bases between the two ends. CDR1 is SGHDN, CDR2 FVKESK, per germline. Here the CDR3 DNA reads TGTGCCAGCAGCCGGGGGACGGGAGTGGACTCCTACGAGCAGTACTTC. This gives the protein CASSRGTGVDSYEQYF.

As DNA, the CDR3 is TGTGCCAGCAGCTTAGACAGGGTCGGCACCGGGGAGCTGTTTTTT. Its translation: CASSLDRVGTGELFF. The chain joins TRBV7-9 to TRBJ2-2; D is possibly TRBD1 (6 bases). Germline CDR1 reads SEHNR; CDR2 reads FQNEAQ (reference sequence). Between the trimmed V and J ends, which lost 1 base and 4 bases, there was a span of 10 bases. The CDR3 has 15 residues.

The J gene is TRBJ2-2, the V gene TRBV5-1; no firm D call. The CDR3 totals 16 residues. Trimming cost V 4 bases and J 1 base, with 14 bases left between them. Germline V CDR1 and CDR2: SGHRS, YFSETQ. CDR3 sequence reads: CASSPRRYRNTGELFF. For the CDR3, the DNA is TGCGCCAGCAGCCCCAGACGATACAGGAACACCGGGGAGCTGTTTTTT.

This clonotype was recorded at least ten times. The gene calls are TRBV5-1 and TRBJ2-1, with TRBD2 identical over 8 bases. Per the germline V gene, CDR1 is SGHRS and CDR2 is YFSETQ. The trim removed 2 bases at V and 5 bases at J, leaving 6 bases unmatched. This CDR3 is built from 15 residues. Here the CDR3 reads CASSLGGRKNNEQFF. CDR3 nucleotides: TGCGCCAGCAGCTTAGGCGGGAGGAAGAACAATGAGCAGTTCTTC.

This clonotype was observed a handful of times. The chain couples TRBV19 to TRBJ2-1; maybe TRBD2 (5 bases). Germline V CDR1 and CDR2: LNHDA, SQIVND (reference sequence). V was pared by 3 bases and J by 4 bases, with 10 bases between. The CDR3 is made up of 14 amino acids. CDR3 in amino acids: CASSMPGIYNEQFF. The CDR3 coding sequence is TGTGCCAGTAGTATGCCCGGGATTTACAATGAGCAGTTCTTC.

This clonotype was seen many times. The J gene is TRBJ1-2, the V gene TRBV4-1; D is uncertain. CDR1 and CDR2 from the germline V gene are MGHRA and YSYEKL. The CDR3 spans 14 residues. The V gene lost 0 bases and the J gene lost 8 bases, with 13 bases spanning the gap. This CDR3 reads CASSQDRGYGGYTF. DNA for the CDR3: TGCGCCAGCAGCCAAGATCGAGGGTATGGAGGCTACACCTTC.

This clonotype was picked up many times. J is TRBJ2-5 and V is TRBV7-9; no clear D. The CDR3 is 14 amino acids. The germline V and J ends were trimmed by 4 bases and 5 bases, with 14 bases remaining between them. Germline V CDR1 and CDR2: SEHNR, FQNEAQ (reference sequence). The CDR3: CASSSRLDTETQYF. CDR3 coding DNA: TGTGCCAGCAGCTCGAGATTAGATACGGAGACCCAGTACTTC.

Many counts were recorded for this clonotype. The chain employs TRBV12-3 or TRBV12-4 and TRBJ2-1; TRBD1 aligns across 8 bases. The CDR3 has 14 amino acids. V lost 8 bases, J lost 0 bases, and 3 bases stayed unmatched. The CDR3 DNA reads TGTGCCAGCCTAGGACAGGGCTCCTACAATGAGCAGTTCTTC. This sequence encodes CASLGQGSYNEQFF.

The sample holds a few counts of this clonotype. The junction shows a germline mismatch at one end, possibly a read error. The chain is built from TRBV20-1 and TRBJ2-1; TRBD2 matches 13 bases. CDR3 length: 14 amino acids. Germline V gene sequence: CDR1 DFQATT, CDR2 SNEGSKA (reference sequence). Here the CDR3 reads CSATLIGTSGIGIF. The CDR3 DNA sequence: TGCAGTGCTACCCTGATAGGGACTAGCGGGATAGGGATCTTC.

This clonotype was recorded a few times. The V gene is TRBV12-3 or TRBV12-4, the J gene TRBJ2-2; a weak D match, TRBD2 (5 bases). The V end lost 0 bases, the J end lost 5 bases, and 7 bases lay between the germline ends. This CDR3 is 14 amino acids long. The CDR3 loop reads CASSLARATGELFF. The DNA of the CDR3 is TGTGCCAGCAGTTTAGCGAGGGCGACCGGGGAGCTGTTTTTT.

This clonotype has only a few counts. The chain combines TRBV12-3 or TRBV12-4 with TRBJ2-1; 9 bases line up with TRBD2. The trim removed 4 bases at V and 7 bases at J, leaving 11 bases unmatched. The CDR3 runs to 16 residues. The CDR3, as DNA: TGTGCCAGCAGTTCCCTTCGCGGGGGGGCCCGGAATGAGCAGTTCTTC. Protein: CASSSLRGGARNEQFF.

This clonotype was detected ten times or more. The gene calls are TRBV20-1 and TRBJ2-1; TRBD1 is a possible D gene (6 bases). Trimming removed 7 bases from V and 2 bases from J, with 12 bases in between. Germline CDR1 DFQATT, CDR2 SNEGSKA (reference sequence). This CDR3 is 13 amino acids long. The CDR3 DNA is TGCAGTGGGGGGCCTCCAACCTACAATGAGCAGTTCTTC. The encoded protein is CSGGPPTYNEQFF.

The chain employs TRBV2 and TRBJ2-3; the D is unclear. The CDR3 is 13 residues long. Germline V gives CDR1 SNHLY, CDR2 FYNNEI. Trimming pared 6 bases from V and 0 bases from J, leaving 7 bases between. Here the CDR3 reads CASRARSTDTQYF. DNA for the CDR3: TGTGCCAGCAGAGCCCGCAGCACAGATACGCAGTATTTT.

Within the sample, this clonotype is medium-sized. The chain joins TRBV5-1 to TRBJ2-2, with 9 bases lining up with TRBD1. The CDR3 loop spans 17 amino acids. Trimming took 2 bases from V and 2 from J; bases not matched to a gene: 7. CDR1 and CDR2 (germline): SGHRS, YFSETQ. CDR3 region: CASSLIKTGGNTGELFF. CDR3 sequence (DNA): TGCGCCAGCAGCTTAATTAAGACAGGGGGAAACACCGGGGAGCTGTTTTTT. Together with reference TRBV5-1 and TRBJ2-2, the CDR3 gives the full variable domain: KAGVTQTPRYLIKTRGQQVTLSCSPISGHRSVSWYQQTPGQGLQFLFEYFSETQRNKGNFPGRFSGRQFSNSRSEMNVSTLELGDSALYLCASSLIKTGGNTGELFFGEGSRLTVL.

This clonotype was detected only a few times. This chain uses TRBV25-1 with TRBJ1-6, with D perhaps TRBD1 (5 bases). V lost 3 bases and J 6 bases, leaving 12 bases between the germline ends. The CDR3 is made up of 15 amino acids. The V gene's germline CDR1 is MGHDK and CDR2 SYGVNS. In DNA form, the CDR3 reads TGTGCCAGCAGTGACTCCAGGGAATCTAATTCACCCCTCCACTTT. It codes for CASSDSRESNSPLHF.

Many counts were recorded for this clonotype. The V and J genes are TRBV12-3 or TRBV12-4 and TRBJ2-3, with 8 positions matching TRBD2. The trim removed 5 bases at V and 2 bases at J, leaving 6 bases unmatched. The CDR3 totals 15 residues. DNA of the CDR3: TGTGCCAGCAGTAAAGGACTAGCCATCACAGATACGCAGTATTTT. Protein sequence: CASSKGLAITDTQYF.

This clonotype was counted between two and nine times. The V call is TRBV20-1, the J call TRBJ2-3; 7 bases match TRBD2. Germline values: CDR1 DFQATT, CDR2 SNEGSKA (reference sequence). The CDR3 is 15 amino acids. J lost 6 bases, V lost 5 bases, and 14 bases had no gene match. The CDR3: CSALSEGGSWDTQYF. As DNA, the CDR3 is TGCAGTGCTCTCTCGGAGGGCGGGAGTTGGGATACGCAGTATTTT.

V usage is TRBV4-1 and J usage is TRBJ2-5; 10 nucleotides match TRBD2. V lost 6 bases, J lost 5 bases, and 12 bases stayed unmatched. Per the germline V gene, CDR1 is MGHRA and CDR2 is YSYEKL. The CDR3 is 16 amino acids. As DNA, the CDR3 is TGCGCCAGCAGAGGGGGGGAGCGGGAGGGCCTTGAGACCCAGTACTTC. Its translation is CASRGGEREGLETQYF.

The rearrangement joins TRBV3-1 to TRBJ2-3; tentative D call: TRBD1 (6 bases). CDR1 is LGHDT, CDR2 YNNKEL, per germline (reference sequence). The CDR3 is 16 residues long. Trimming stripped 1 base from V and 0 bases from J, with 11 bases between. For the CDR3, the DNA is TGTGCCAGCAGCCAAGTACAGGGACGTAGCACAGATACGCAGTATTTT. Translating gives CASSQVQGRSTDTQYF.

This clonotype has more than one count but fewer than ten. The gene calls are TRBV20-1 and TRBJ2-1; a weak D match, TRBD2 (7 bases). The CDR3 runs to 16 residues. Trimming removed 6 bases from V and 3 bases from J, with 21 bases in between. Germline-derived CDR1 and CDR2 are DFQATT and SNEGSKA (reference sequence). Written as DNA, the CDR3 is TGCAGTGCCGACGGAGGGGGGGGGAGGAGCTACAATGAGCAGTTCTTC. Protein product: CSADGGGGRSYNEQFF.

This chain joins TRBV25-1 and TRBJ2-7, with no clear D. The V and J ends lost 3 bases and 0 bases respectively, with 6 bases between them. This CDR3 is 13 amino acids long. Germline lookup yields CDR1 MGHDK and CDR2 SYGVNS. The CDR3, as DNA: TGTGCCAGCAGTGACCCTGTCTCCTACGAGCAGTACTTC. This codes for CASSDPVSYEQYF.

This clonotype has only a few counts. The V call is TRBV7-8, the J call TRBJ1-6, with no clear D. The germline gives CDR1 SGHVS, CDR2 FQNEAQ. This CDR3 spans 16 amino acids. Trimming removed 2 bases at V and 0 bases at J, with 8 bases between. The CDR3 DNA reads TGTGCCAGCAGCTTACAGGACCGCTCCTATAATTCACCCCTCCACTTT. Its translation: CASSLQDRSYNSPLHF.

This clonotype was counted ten times or more. V gene TRBV5-1 combines with J gene TRBJ2-3; D is uncertain. CDR3 size: 16 residues. V gave up 0 bases and J gave up 7 bases, with 18 bases separating them. Germline CDR1 is SGHRS and CDR2 is YFSETQ. CDR3 sequence (DNA): TGCGCCAGCAGCTTGGCTCCATACAACGACCGCAATACGCAGTATTTT. The encoded protein is CASSLAPYNDRNTQYF.

The chain joins TRBV29-1 to TRBJ2-1, with D hard to call. Looked up from germline, CDR1 is SQVTM and CDR2 is ANQGSEA. V lost 6 bases and J 5 bases, leaving 8 bases between the germline ends. This CDR3 is built from 11 residues. CDR3 loop: CSVGRDNEQFF. CDR3 in DNA: TGCAGCGTCGGACGGGACAATGAGCAGTTCTTC.

This clonotype came up a few times. V and J are TRBV2 and TRBJ2-3; 8 nucleotides match TRBD1. The CDR3 has 14 amino acids. J was trimmed by 0 bases and V by 10 bases; bases with no gene match: 6. Looked up from germline, CDR1 is SNHLY and CDR2 is FYNNEI. This chain's CDR3 is CATRTGTSTDTQYF. The CDR3 region has the DNA TGTGCCACCCGGACAGGGACGAGCACAGATACGCAGTATTTT.

The DNA of the CDR3 is TGTGCCACCAGTGATTTTGAGCCTTCTAGCACAGATACGCAGTATTTT. Residues: CATSDFEPSSTDTQYF. The J gene is TRBJ2-3, the V gene TRBV24-1; D ambiguous. V lost 1 base and J 0 bases, leaving 10 bases between the germline ends. CDR1 and CDR2 (germline): KGHDR, SFDVKD. CDR3 length equals 16 residues.

The chain links TRBV4-1 to TRBJ2-5; 9 bases align to TRBD1. The V gene end was trimmed by 1 base and the J gene end by 5 bases; junction bases not matched to a gene: 5. CDR3 length equals 15 residues. Germline V gene lookup returns CDR1 MGHRA and CDR2 YSYEKL. CDR3: CASSQVGQGQETQYF. The CDR3 nucleotides read TGCGCCAGCAGCCAAGTCGGACAGGGGCAGGAGACCCAGTACTTC.

Many counts were recorded for this clonotype. DNA of the CDR3: TGTGCCATCAGTGGGGGTAGCGGAGTTAAAGAGACCCAGTACTTC. The encoded protein is CAISGGSGVKETQYF. This chain links TRBV10-3 with TRBJ2-5, with D perhaps TRBD2 (6 bases). This CDR3 comprises 15 residues. The germline V gene encodes CDR1 ENHRY and CDR2 SYGVKD. With 4 bases removed from V and 3 bases from J, the gap between germline ends came to 15 bases.

This clonotype was observed a few times. The rearrangement joins TRBV7-2 to TRBJ1-1, with 8 bases fitting TRBD1. This CDR3 is 14 amino acids long. The J segment lost 4 bases and the V segment lost 5 bases, leaving 6 bases of the junction unmatched. Germline CDR1 reads SGHTA; CDR2 reads FQGNSA. CDR3 bases: TGTGCCAGCAGCCCACAGGGGGGGGTCACTGAAGCTTTCTTT. It codes for CASSPQGGVTEAFF.

The rearrangement joins TRBV6-2 or TRBV6-3 to TRBJ2-3, with D perhaps matching TRBD1 (6 bases). This CDR3 region has 14 residues. Trimming stripped 9 bases from V and 4 bases from J, with 17 bases between. Germline CDR1 MNHEY, CDR2 SVGEGT. This CDR3 is CASSFTTGSDTQYF. The CDR3 DNA reads as TGTGCCAGTTCGTTTACGACAGGTTCAGATACGCAGTATTTT.

This clonotype was picked up a small number of times. The CDR3 sequence is CASSPPSTRNTGELFF. The CDR3 nucleotides are TGTGCCAGCTCACCACCCTCGACACGGAACACCGGGGAGCTGTTTTTT. The chain combines TRBV18 with TRBJ2-2; D unresolved. This CDR3 is built from 16 residues. Trimming removed 0 bases at V and 1 base at J, with 9 bases between. Per germline, CDR1 KGHSH and CDR2 LQKENI. Full variable domain (remainder filled in from reference TRBV18 and TRBJ2-2): NAGVMQNPRHLVRRRGQEARLRCSPMKGHSHVYWYRQLPEEGLKFMVYLQKENIIDESGMPKERFSAEFPKEGPSILRIQQVVRGDSAAYFCASSPPSTRNTGELFFGEGSRLTVL.